Sequencing of this T cell receptor (beta chain) was carried out in a study of shared clonotypes between healthy human individuals. Study-level points and caveats: Investigators collected only blood, and repertoires in tissues likely differ. Generation of non-shared clonotypes was less probable than generation of clonotypes shared by all four donors.

V gave up 3 bases and J gave up 3 bases; unmatched junction bases: 6. CDR1 is SQVTM and CDR2 is ANQGSEA in the germline V gene. The CDR3 runs 14 residues. This clone is a singleton in its sample. Its specificity is unknown. Sequencing used immunoSEQ multiplex PCR; TCRdb keeps in-frame clones, though not all of them. In the table there are about 1 million clones, about 76% of which are singletons. Material for sequencing was memory CD4+ T cells sorted from blood. Subset noted: CD45RA-negative fraction. This chain uses TRBV29-1 with TRBJ2-3; TRBD1 aligns across 7 bases. The origin of this receptor is a man between 18 and 35 years old in good health. The CDR3, as DNA: TGCAGCGTTGACAGGGACAGAATAACAGATACGCAGTATTTT. It encodes CSVDRDRITDTQYF.